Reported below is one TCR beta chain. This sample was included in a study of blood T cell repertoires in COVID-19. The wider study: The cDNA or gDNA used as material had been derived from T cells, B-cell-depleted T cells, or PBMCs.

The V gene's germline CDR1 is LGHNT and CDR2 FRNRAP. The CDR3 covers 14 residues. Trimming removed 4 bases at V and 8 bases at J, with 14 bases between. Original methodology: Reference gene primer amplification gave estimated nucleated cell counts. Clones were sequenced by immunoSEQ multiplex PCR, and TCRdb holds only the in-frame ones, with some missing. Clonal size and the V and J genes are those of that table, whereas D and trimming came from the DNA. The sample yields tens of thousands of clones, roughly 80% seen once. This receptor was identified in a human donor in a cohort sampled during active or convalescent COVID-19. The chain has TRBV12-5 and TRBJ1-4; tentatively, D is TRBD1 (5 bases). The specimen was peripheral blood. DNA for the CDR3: TGTGCTAGTGGTTCGCCGGGGCGGGAAGAAAAACTGTTTTTT. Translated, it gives CASGSPGREEKLFF. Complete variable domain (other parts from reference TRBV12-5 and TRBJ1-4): DARVTQTPRHKVTEMGQEVTMRCQPILGHNTVFWYRQTMMQGLELLAYFRNRAPLDDSGMPKDRFSAEMPDATLATLKIQPSEPRDSAVYFCASGSPGREEKLFFGSGTQLSVL.